Listed below are T cell receptor beta chains from one sample, sequenced in a study of glioma-infiltrating T cells. TCRdb independently ran MiXCR on the multiplex PCR reads; one entry per CDR3 protein. The sample carries some 90,000 distinct CDR3 sequences, approximately 42% recorded once. The sequencing sample was made of glioma tissue, nonneoplastic brain tissue, or PBMCs (not recorded which). Source of these receptors: a human donor with low-grade glioma or glioblastoma, undergoing nonglioma brain surgery, or in good health (not recorded which). The CDR3 runs from the conserved cysteine through the conserved F or W. The D gene is left open where the match is weak. Only part of the rows carry a size: once, few, many, or a class if the clone is expanded.

cdr3_aa: CASSEVGGPNQPQHF
cdr3_nt: TGTGCCAGCAGTGAAGTGGGAGGTCCGAATCAGCCCCAGCATTTT
j_call: TRBJ1-5
v_call: TRBV6-1
clone_size: medium-sized
d_call: NA

cdr3_aa: CASSPNSETQYF
cdr3_nt: TGTGCCAGCAGTCCCAACTCGGAGACCCAGTACTTC
j_call: TRBJ2-5
v_call: TRBV27
clone_size: many
d_call: NA

cdr3_aa: CASSYSRGYEQYF
cdr3_nt: TGTGCCAGCAGTTACTCTCGGGGTTACGAGCAGTACTTC
j_call: TRBJ2-7
v_call: TRBV6-5
clone_size: many
d_call: NA

cdr3_aa: CASSIHHRGGYEQYF
cdr3_nt: TGTGCCAGCAGTATCCACCACAGGGGGGGTTACGAGCAGTACTTC
j_call: TRBJ2-7
v_call: TRBV28
clone_size: many
d_call: NA

cdr3_aa: CASSLPYLDSPLHF
cdr3_nt: TGTGCCAGCAGTTTACCCTATTTAGATTCACCCCTCCACTTT
j_call: TRBJ1-6
v_call: TRBV28
clone_size: many
d_call: NA

cdr3_aa: CSARIRRPYEQNF
cdr3_nt: TGTAGTGCTAGGATCCGGCGGCCCTACGAGCAGAACTTC
j_call: TRBJ2-7
v_call: TRBV20-1
clone_size: NA
d_call: NA

cdr3_aa: CASGVKTDTQYF
cdr3_nt: TGTGCCAGCGGGGTAAAGACAGATACGCAGTATTTT
j_call: TRBJ2-3
v_call: TRBV11-2
clone_size: NA
d_call: NA

cdr3_aa: CASSFDGSAQNIQYF
cdr3_nt: TGCGCCAGCAGTTTCGACGGATCAGCCCAAAACATTCAGTACTTC
j_call: TRBJ2-4
v_call: TRBV5-1
clone_size: many
d_call: NA

cdr3_aa: CASSAVAGLYNEQFF
cdr3_nt: TGTGCCAGCAGTGCCGTAGCGGGGTTGTACAATGAGCAGTTCTTC
j_call: TRBJ2-1
v_call: TRBV6-4
clone_size: many
d_call: TRBD2

cdr3_aa: CSANRRGQGHEQYF
cdr3_nt: TGCAGTGCCAATCGGAGGGGACAGGGCCACGAGCAGTACTTC
j_call: TRBJ2-7
v_call: TRBV20-1
clone_size: once
d_call: TRBD1

cdr3_aa: CASSDRIAGLNTGELFF
cdr3_nt: TGTGCCAGCAGCGATCGGATAGCGGGATTGAACACCGGGGAGCTGTTTTTT
j_call: TRBJ2-2
v_call: TRBV7-6
clone_size: many
d_call: TRBD2

cdr3_aa: CASSYSGHAYEQYF
cdr3_nt: TGTGCCAGCAGTTACTCCGGACATGCCTACGAGCAGTACTTC
j_call: TRBJ2-7
v_call: TRBV6-6
clone_size: many
d_call: NA

cdr3_aa: CASRNTGTGNNEQFF
cdr3_nt: TGCGCCAGCAGGAACACCGGGACAGGGAATAATGAGCAGTTCTTC
j_call: TRBJ2-1
v_call: TRBV5-1
clone_size: NA
d_call: TRBD1

cdr3_aa: CASTKAGNQTQHF
cdr3_nt: TGTGCCAGCACCAAAGCGGGGAATCAGACCCAGCATTTT
j_call: TRBJ1-5
v_call: TRBV5-6
clone_size: NA
d_call: NA

cdr3_aa: CASSHPGIGNGEQYF
cdr3_nt: TGCGCCAGCAGCCATCCCGGGATTGGGAACGGCGAGCAGTACTTC
j_call: TRBJ2-7
v_call: TRBV4-1
clone_size: NA
d_call: NA

cdr3_aa: CSVEAAYEQYF
cdr3_nt: TGCAGCGTTGAAGCGGCCTACGAGCAGTACTTC
j_call: TRBJ2-7
v_call: TRBV29-1
clone_size: many
d_call: NA

cdr3_aa: CVSAWGLDHPQHF
cdr3_nt: TGCGTTAGCGCATGGGGCTTGGATCATCCCCAGCATTTT
j_call: TRBJ1-5
v_call: TRBV10-2
clone_size: NA
d_call: NA

cdr3_aa: CASSFQGRGTDTQYF
cdr3_nt: TGTGCCAGCAGCTTCCAGGGGAGGGGCACAGATACGCAGTATTTT
j_call: TRBJ2-3
v_call: TRBV7-2
clone_size: NA
d_call: NA

cdr3_aa: CASCREGLAYNGQFF
cdr3_nt: TGCGCCAGCTGCCGGGAGGGGCTCGCCTACAATGGGCAGTTCTTC
j_call: TRBJ2-1
v_call: TRBV18
clone_size: NA
d_call: TRBD2

cdr3_aa: CASSSPAGGTLRYNEQFF
cdr3_nt: TGTGCCAGCAGTTCCCCAGCGGGGGGGACCTTGCGTTACAATGAGCAGTTCTTC
j_call: TRBJ2-1
v_call: TRBV28
clone_size: once
d_call: TRBD2

cdr3_aa: CATSRGGEGQTQHF
cdr3_nt: TGTGCCACCAGCAGAGGGGGGGAGGGGCAGACCCAGCATTTT
j_call: TRBJ1-5
v_call: TRBV15
clone_size: NA
d_call: NA

cdr3_aa: CASSPRSGWAQETQYF
cdr3_nt: TGTGCCAGCAGCCCGAGATCTGGATGGGCACAAGAGACCCAGTACTTC
j_call: TRBJ2-5
v_call: TRBV7-9
clone_size: many
d_call: NA

cdr3_aa: CATSEGRTEDQPQHF
cdr3_nt: TGTGCCACCAGTGAAGGTAGGACGGAGGATCAGCCCCAGCATTTT
j_call: TRBJ1-5
v_call: TRBV24-1
clone_size: many
d_call: NA

cdr3_aa: CASSQYQETQYF
cdr3_nt: TGTGCCAGCAGCCAGTACCAAGAGACCCAGTACTTC
j_call: TRBJ2-5
v_call: TRBV7-9
clone_size: many
d_call: NA